This TCR beta chain was identified in a study of radiotherapy plus CTLA-4 blockade in lung cancer (dated by TCRdb to the late 2010s). With regard to the full study: Among enrolled patients, about 19% had an objective response and roughly 33% reached disease control. Findings and caveats that apply to the study as a whole: After treatment with radiotherapy and ipilimumab, TCR clones that came from tumors expanded in the peripheral blood. The strongest predictors of response were reported to be early dynamic shifts in blood T cell clones along with a rise in serum interferon-beta following radiation.

A word on this clone: Which antigen it targets is not known. No much larger clone exists at a distance of one base, and base qualities are not known.

Library preparation was by the immunoSEQ multiplex PCR assay. This is the immuneACCESS table as TCRdb keeps it, with only in-frame sequences that have V and J called. A part of the clones is gone; compared with another copy, unresolved V genes explain less than half, and the rest is unexplained. The sample yields around 40,000 clones; more than 60% were counted once. The ten largest account for around 9.6% of the sample. The V and J ends are trimmed by 6 bases and 0 bases, leaving 14 bases between them. Via the germline V gene (reference sequence), CDR1 is MNHNY and CDR2 SVGAGI. The CDR3 contains 15 residues, cysteine and phenylalanine counted. CDR3 DNA only is kept here, 45 bases in frame from base 1. Focal radiation therapy combined with CTLA-4 blockade (ipilimumab) was tested in patients with chemo-refractory metastatic non-small-cell lung cancer.

The sequence joins TRBV6-6 to TRBJ1-2; no confident D gene assignment can be made. Here the sequenced sample was peripheral blood, taken from a patient treated with radiotherapy plus ipilimumab. This receptor was identified in a human donor with non-small cell lung cancer who had stable disease on radiotherapy plus ipilimumab. Read as DNA, the sequence is TGTGCCAGCAGCCCTACAGAATCTCCTAACTATGGCTACACCTTC. Its amino acids are CASSPTESPNYGYTF.